These T cell receptor beta chains were read from a single sample in a study of beta chain features in type 1 diabetes. Libraries were prepared by immunoSEQ multiplex PCR; TCRdb keeps only in-frame clonotypes and omits some of them. The data hold a few hundred thousand clones, with roughly 9.8% observed a single time. The sequencing input was central memory CD4+ T cells from blood. These receptors all stem from a man aged 25-45 years with type 1 diabetes. The CDR3 runs from the conserved cysteine through the conserved F or W. D genes are given only for firm matches. Not all rows give a size; the values are once, few, many and, for expanded clones, a class.

D gene	clone size	V gene	J gene	CDR3 DNA	CDR3 protein
TRBD1	.	TRBV6-5	TRBJ2-7	TGTGCCAGCAGTTACTCGGACAGGATGGGATACGAGCAGTACTTC	CASSYSDRMGYEQYF
.	few	TRBV28	TRBJ1-5	TGTGCCAGCAGTTCCATAATCCGGGACCGTAGCAATCAGCCCCAGCATTTT	CASSSIIRDRSNQPQHF
.	.	TRBV7-9	TRBJ2-7	TGTGCCAGCAGCCTCCAATTTCTCTCCTACGAGCAGTACTTC	CASSLQFLSYEQYF
TRBD2	.	TRBV9	TRBJ2-5	TGTGCCAGCAGCGCGGGCTCGGGGGAGGGAGGAAGCGGTGGGGAGACCCAGTACTTC	CASSAGSGEGGSGGETQYF
.	.	TRBV5-4	TRBJ1-2	TGTGCCAGCAGCGGTATTGGACAGCTTACCTATGGCTACACCTTC	CASSGIGQLTYGYTF
.	few	TRBV6-1	TRBJ1-2	TGTGCCAGCAGTGAGACAGGTCCTTGGGGCTACACCTTC	CASSETGPWGYTF
.	once	TRBV27	TRBJ2-1	TGTGCCAGCAGTTTGTTTGCTTCGGGATTGACATTACCCAATGAGCAGTTCTTC	CASSLFASGLTLPNEQFF
.	.	TRBV29-1	TRBJ1-2	TGCAGCGTTGAGGCAGTGGATGGCTACACCTTC	CSVEAVDGYTF
TRBD1	few	TRBV7-9	TRBJ2-7	TGTGCCAGCAGATTCGGACAGGGGCCCTACGAGCAGTACTTC	CASRFGQGPYEQYF
.	.	TRBV29-1	TRBJ2-7	TGCAGCGTTGTTCGATATCAGGGTGGGGGGCAGCAGTACTTC	CSVVRYQGGGQQYF
TRBD1	.	TRBV6-5	TRBJ2-4	TGTGCCAGCAGTTACCGCGGGACAGGGGGTAACATTCAGTACTTC	CASSYRGTGGNIQYF
TRBD2	.	TRBV19	TRBJ2-7	TGTGCCAGTAGTAAGCCGGGGGAGGGCGGCAACGAGCAGTACTTC	CASSKPGEGGNEQYF
.	many	TRBV28	TRBJ1-5	TGTGCCAGCAGTTTGATGGTTCAGCCCCAGCATTTT	CASSLMVQPQHF
TRBD2	few	TRBV11-2	TRBJ2-3	TGTGCCAGCCGCTGGACTAGCGGGAGGAGAATGGTTACAGATACGCAGTATTTT	CASRWTSGRRMVTDTQYF
.	few	TRBV5-1	TRBJ2-1	TGCGCCAGCCTCGACCAAAGCGGAGGGGATGAGCAGTTCTTC	CASLDQSGGDEQFF
.	few	TRBV5-5	TRBJ1-2	TGTGCCAGCAGCCTGAGCATGGGGGCATCAGGACGGGAGGATGGCTACACCTTC	CASSLSMGASGREDGYTF
.	.	TRBV2	TRBJ2-2	TGTGCCAGCAGTAACCAGGGGAGCACCGGGGAGCTGTTTTTT	CASSNQGSTGELFF
TRBD2	few	TRBV6-1	TRBJ2-1	TGTGCCAGCAGTGGGGGACTAGGGGAGTGGGATGAGCAGTTCTTC	CASSGGLGEWDEQFF
TRBD1	few	TRBV7-8	TRBJ2-7	TGTGCCAGCAGCTTGAACCGGGACAGGGAGCACGAGCAGTACTTC	CASSLNRDREHEQYF
.	.	TRBV7-9	TRBJ2-1	TGTGCCAGCAGCCCCCCCGGCTCCATCTACAATGAGCAGTTCTTC	CASSPPGSIYNEQFF
.	many	TRBV10-1	TRBJ2-7	TGCGCCAGCAGTGAGGGCTACGAGCAGTACTTC	CASSEGYEQYF
TRBD2	.	TRBV4-2	TRBJ2-3	TGTGCCAGCAGCCTAACCGGGACTAGCGGCACAGATACGCAGTATTTT	CASSLTGTSGTDTQYF
TRBD1	.	TRBV11-1	TRBJ1-2	TGTGCCAGCAGCCTATCGGACAGGAACTATGGCTACACCTTC	CASSLSDRNYGYTF
.	few	TRBV19	TRBJ2-3	TGTGCCAGTAGGCTAGGATCCGGCACAGATACGCAGTATTTT	CASRLGSGTDTQYF
.	.	TRBV5-6	TRBJ2-7	TGTGCCAGCAGCTTGGACGGCGGCACGATCTACGAGCAGTACTTC	CASSLDGGTIYEQYF
.	few	TRBV6-6	TRBJ1-1	TGTGCCAGCAGTCCCCCGCACGGCACTGAAGCTTTCTTT	CASSPPHGTEAFF
TRBD2	few	TRBV25-1	TRBJ2-1	TGTGCCAGCGGAGGACTAGCGGGTCAGAGCTCCTACAATGAGCAGTTCTTC	CASGGLAGQSSYNEQFF
.	many	TRBV4-2	TRBJ2-3	TGTGCCAGCAGCCAAGGATCGACAGATACGCAGTATTTT	CASSQGSTDTQYF
TRBD1	many	TRBV19	TRBJ2-4	TGTGCCAGTAATAAGGGACAGGAGAAAAACATTCAGTACTTC	CASNKGQEKNIQYF
TRBD1	many	TRBV28	TRBJ2-1	TGTGCCAGCACCTACGGGGACAGGGTCGACAATGAGCAGTTCTTC	CASTYGDRVDNEQFF
.	few	TRBV5-4	TRBJ1-2	TGTGCCAGCAGCATGGCGGCAGGACTTAACTATGGCTACACCTTC	CASSMAAGLNYGYTF
.	many	TRBV27	TRBJ2-7	TGTGCCAGCAGTCGAAACACGGATTCCTACGAGCAGTACTTC	CASSRNTDSYEQYF
TRBD2	.	TRBV7-9	TRBJ2-7	TGTGCCAGTAGGATCGGGGGGGAGTCCTACGAGCAGTACTTC	CASRIGGESYEQYF
.	.	TRBV30	TRBJ2-3	TGTGCCTGGAGTTGGCGGAGCTTAGATACGCAGTATTTT	CAWSWRSLDTQYF
.	.	TRBV6-5	TRBJ2-7	TGTGCCAGCAGTACCTTCGGTGCCGGGCTATACGAGCAGTACTTC	CASSTFGAGLYEQYF
.	.	TRBV18	TRBJ2-3	TGTGCCAGCTCACCACAAGAAACAGATACGCAGTATTTT	CASSPQETDTQYF
.	few	TRBV6-5	TRBJ2-3	TGTGCCAGCAGTTACCCTGGCGGGCCCATCACAGATACGCAGTATTTT	CASSYPGGPITDTQYF
TRBD1	few	TRBV4-1	TRBJ2-7	TGCGCCAGCAGCCATGGGACAGTCGGCAAGTACGAGCAGTACTTC	CASSHGTVGKYEQYF
TRBD1	few	TRBV6-4	TRBJ1-2	TGTGCCAGCAGTGATCCCGGTAGCAGGGGGATCTATGGCTACACCTTC	CASSDPGSRGIYGYTF
.	.	TRBV2	TRBJ2-3	TGTGCCAGCAGGATCGGAACAGATACGCAGTATTTT	CASRIGTDTQYF